This T cell receptor (beta chain) is from a study of blood T cell repertoires in COVID-19. Background on the study: The United States, Italy and Spain supplied acute and convalescent COVID-19 samples.

Original methodology: Estimation of nucleated cell counts was performed using reference gene primer amplification. Profiled with immunoSEQ multiplex PCR; TCRdb holds only in-frame clones, not every one. Clone size and V and J calls were adopted from that table, with D and trimming inferred from the DNA. The sample contains about 200,000 clones, about 85% of which appear only once. The V end was cut by 2 bases, the J end by 4 bases, with 9 bases between. CDR1 is LNHDA, CDR2 SQIVND, per germline (reference sequence). CDR3 length: 14 residues. This receptor was identified in a woman older than 75 with acute or convalescent COVID-19. The J gene is TRBJ2-1, the V gene TRBV19; D remains unclear. The specimen was peripheral blood. The CDR3 region is CASSINSVYNEQFF. CDR3 nucleotide sequence: TGTGCCAGTAGTATAAACAGTGTTTACAATGAGCAGTTCTTC.